This T cell receptor (beta chain) was identified during a study of blood T cell repertoires in COVID-19. The table lists this clone with many counts. Other DNA sequences in the same sample also yield this CDR3. Sequencing was performed with immunoSEQ multiplex PCR; in TCRdb, only in-frame clones are kept and a portion is missing. The sample lists more than 200,000 clones; 70% to 85% were seen once. The CDR3 is 15 residues long. Unmatched junction bases numbered 3, after V lost 0 bases and J lost 4 bases. Germline CDR1 is MNHEY and CDR2 is SVGAGI. The chain combines TRBV6-5 with TRBJ2-7; 10 nucleotides line up with TRBD2. The sequence was collected from a woman between 40 and 50 years old with active or convalescent COVID-19. The sample comprised peripheral blood. CDR3 loop: CASSYSRAGGYEQYF. The CDR3 bases are TGTGCCAGCAGTTACTCGAGAGCGGGGGGGTACGAGCAGTACTTC.